This is a list of T cell receptor beta chains from one sample in a study of T-cell reconstitution after alpha-beta-depleted transplantation in children. MiXCR, applied by TCRdb to the PCR reads, yields one record per CDR3 protein. The sample records around 180,000 distinct CDR3 sequences, over 8.5% being singletons. The sequencing here drew on PBMCs, taken before TCRalphabeta/CD19-depleted stem cell transplant. The source is a boy aged 2 to 9 with acute myeloid leukemia, due to receive a stem cell transplant. CDR3s leave out the opening cysteine and the closing phenylalanine or tryptophan. The D gene is left open where the match is weak.

cdr3_length,v_call,d_call,cdr3_aa
13,TRBV5-1,.,ASSLTAARTDTQY
13,TRBV18,TRBD1,ASSPPGQGRTEAF
12,TRBV5-1,.,ASSEGSHNSPLH
12,TRBV12-3/TRBV12-4,.,ASTLSAMNNEQF
16,TRBV28,.,ASSSPRGAYTTNEKLF
13,TRBV5-1,.,ASSLDGGGSTEAF
10,TRBV20-1,TRBD1,SAVPGQRGYT
12,TRBV15,.,ATSRGGAGGELF
10,TRBV12-3/TRBV12-4,.,ASSPYTVTIY
13,TRBV20-1,TRBD2,SARRTSGNTGELF
14,TRBV29-1,TRBD1,SVEDLRTGDTDTQY
12,TRBV28,.,ASSLTGTSLEQY
12,TRBV4-1,.,ASSPPFGNTEAF
11,TRBV29-1,.,SVSKGGPETQY
14,TRBV12-3/TRBV12-4,.,ASSPQGLRGYYGYT
13,TRBV12-3/TRBV12-4,TRBD2,ASSPGQGGVNEQF
13,TRBV28,TRBD1,ASARDREDGNTIY
14,TRBV7-2,.,ASSFGGGWNTGELF
12,TRBV6-1,TRBD1,ASRSWDRGSGYT
12,TRBV12-3/TRBV12-4,.,ASLSSTGTGELF
13,TRBV10-3,.,AISGTGQRTDTQY
14,TRBV7-8,TRBD2,ASSWTSGRSSYEQY
13,TRBV20-1,TRBD1,SATRPTGTGNTIY
13,TRBV20-1,TRBD2,SARLAGDWQETQY
13,TRBV2,.,ASTPLAGELYGYT
12,TRBV4-1,.,ASSPIPTDNEQF
10,TRBV20-1,.,SASPHPDGFF
16,TRBV28,TRBD2,ASSLGGLAALAKNIQY
12,TRBV20-1,.,SARGPSRTDTQY
12,TRBV7-8,TRBD1,ASSSNRGQETQY
10,TRBV29-1,TRBD1,SDRDSLYGYT
12,TRBV12-3/TRBV12-4,.,ASTPGHSSYEQY
13,TRBV5-1,.,ASSLAGGSGNTIY
11,TRBV6-2/TRBV6-3,.,ASSYATQGEQF
15,TRBV7-6,TRBD2,ASSLGRLAVSTDTQY
11,TRBV12-3/TRBV12-4,.,ASRLTENTEAF
15,TRBV28,TRBD2,ASSLSGLAGNMETQY
12,TRBV5-1,.,ASSLGGPNSPLH
13,TRBV5-1,TRBD2,ASSPREGGANEQF
13,TRBV5-1,.,ASSPARANTGELF